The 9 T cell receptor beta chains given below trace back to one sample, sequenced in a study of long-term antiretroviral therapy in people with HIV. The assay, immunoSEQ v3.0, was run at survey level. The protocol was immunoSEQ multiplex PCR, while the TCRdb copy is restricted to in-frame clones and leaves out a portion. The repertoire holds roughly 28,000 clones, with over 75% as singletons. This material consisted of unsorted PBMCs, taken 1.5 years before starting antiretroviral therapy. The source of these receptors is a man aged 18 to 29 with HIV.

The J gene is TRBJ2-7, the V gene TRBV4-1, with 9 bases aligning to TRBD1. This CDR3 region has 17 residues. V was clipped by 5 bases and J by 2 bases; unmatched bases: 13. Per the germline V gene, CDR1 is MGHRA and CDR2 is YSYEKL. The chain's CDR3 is CASSFFSGTGKTYEQYF. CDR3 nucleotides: TGCGCCAGCAGCTTTTTTTCGGGGACAGGGAAAACCTACGAGCAGTACTTC.

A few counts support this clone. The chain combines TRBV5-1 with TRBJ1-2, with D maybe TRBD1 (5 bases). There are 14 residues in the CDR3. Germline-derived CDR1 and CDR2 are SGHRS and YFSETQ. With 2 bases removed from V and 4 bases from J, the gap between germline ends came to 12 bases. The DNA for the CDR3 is TGCGCCAGCAGCTTTGGGACCGAAAGCTATGGCTACACCTTC. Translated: CASSFGTESYGYTF.

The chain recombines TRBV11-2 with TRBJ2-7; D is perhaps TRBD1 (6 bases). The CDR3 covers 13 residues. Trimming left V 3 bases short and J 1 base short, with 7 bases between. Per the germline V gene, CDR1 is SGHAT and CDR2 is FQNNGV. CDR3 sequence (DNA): TGTGCCAGCAGCTTTAGGGGGTCCTACGAGCAGTACTTC. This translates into CASSFRGSYEQYF.

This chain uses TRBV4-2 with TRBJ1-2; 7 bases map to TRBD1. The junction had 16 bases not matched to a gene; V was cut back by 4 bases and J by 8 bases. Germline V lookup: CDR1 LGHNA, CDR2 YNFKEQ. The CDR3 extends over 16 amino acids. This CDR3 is CASSRTTGTEGGGYTF. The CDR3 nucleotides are TGTGCCAGCAGCCGAACAACCGGGACAGAAGGAGGAGGCTACACCTTC.

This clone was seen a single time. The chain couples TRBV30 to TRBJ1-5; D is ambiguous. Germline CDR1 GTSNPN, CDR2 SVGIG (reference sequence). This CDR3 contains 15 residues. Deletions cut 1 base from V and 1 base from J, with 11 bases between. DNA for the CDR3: TGTGCCTGGAGTGAAGGGTTAACGAGCAATCAGCCCCAGCATTTT. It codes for CAWSEGLTSNQPQHF.

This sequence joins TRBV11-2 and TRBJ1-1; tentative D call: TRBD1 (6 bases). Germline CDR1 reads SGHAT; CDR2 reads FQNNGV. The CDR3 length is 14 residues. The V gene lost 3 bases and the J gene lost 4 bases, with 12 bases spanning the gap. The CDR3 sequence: CASSLGTTATEAFF. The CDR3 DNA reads TGTGCCAGCAGCTTGGGGACAACTGCCACTGAAGCTTTCTTT. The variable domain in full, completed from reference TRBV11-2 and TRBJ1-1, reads EAGVAQSPRYKIIEKRQSVAFWCNPISGHATLYWYQQILGQGPKLLIQFQNNGVVDDSQLPKDRFSAERLKGVDSTLKIQPAKLEDSAVYLCASSLGTTATEAFFGQGTRLTVV.

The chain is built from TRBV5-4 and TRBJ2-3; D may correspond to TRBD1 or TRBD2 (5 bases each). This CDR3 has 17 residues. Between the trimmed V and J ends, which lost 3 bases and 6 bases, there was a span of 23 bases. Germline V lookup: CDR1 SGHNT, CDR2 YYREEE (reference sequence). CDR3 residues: CASSYRPGTADFDTQYF. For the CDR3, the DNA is TGTGCCAGCAGCTACAGACCCGGGACGGCGGATTTCGATACGCAGTATTTT.

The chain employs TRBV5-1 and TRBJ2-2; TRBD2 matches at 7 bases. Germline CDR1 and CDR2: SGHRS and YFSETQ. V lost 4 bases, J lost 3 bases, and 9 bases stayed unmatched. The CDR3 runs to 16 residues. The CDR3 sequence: CASSGDYQTHTGELFF. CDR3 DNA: TGCGCCAGCAGCGGGGACTATCAAACTCACACCGGGGAGCTGTTTTTT.

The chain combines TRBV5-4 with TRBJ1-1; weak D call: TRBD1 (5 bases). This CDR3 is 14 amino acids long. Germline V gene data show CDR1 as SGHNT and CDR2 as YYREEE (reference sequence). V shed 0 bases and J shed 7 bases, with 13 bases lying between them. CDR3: CASSLERDAREAFF. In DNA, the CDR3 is TGTGCCAGCAGCTTGGAGAGGGACGCCCGTGAAGCTTTCTTT.